The 3 T cell receptor beta chains below all came from one sample that was sequenced in a study of cytomegalovirus exposure and HLA in healthy donors. The PCR ran on 60 Vbeta and 13 Jbeta primers. Method: immunoSEQ multiplex PCR; TCRdb's copy keeps in-frame clones and lacks some. The sample lists 84,000 or so clones, less than 80% occurring once. The sequencing input was PBMCs. The receptors were sampled from a male donor in good health and CMV-seronegative.

The genes are TRBV28 and TRBJ1-1; no firm D call. This CDR3 contains 14 residues. CDR1 and CDR2 from the germline V gene are MDHEN and SYDVKM. Trimming removed 3 bases from V and 1 base from J, with 9 bases in between. The CDR3 reads CASSFGYANTEAFF. The CDR3 DNA follows: TGTGCCAGCAGTTTCGGGTATGCGAACACTGAAGCTTTCTTT.

This chain joins TRBV29-1 and TRBJ1-4; weak D call: TRBD1 (5 bases). CDR3 length: 15 residues. Trimming shortened V by 4 bases and J by 5 bases, and 17 bases separated the two germline ends. Germline CDR1 reads SQVTM; CDR2 reads ANQGSEA. CDR3 loop: CSVVRAGGRNEKLFF. The CDR3 DNA is TGCAGCGTTGTGAGGGCGGGGGGACGGAATGAAAAACTGTTTTTT.

The rearrangement joins TRBV14 to TRBJ1-1, with D perhaps TRBD1 (5 bases). V lost 4 bases and J lost 8, with 14 bases in between. Germline loops: CDR1 SGHDN, CDR2 FVKESK. This CDR3 has 13 amino acids. As DNA, the CDR3 is TGTGCCAGCAGCCGCGGAGACAGCTTGGAAGCTTTCTTT. Translation gives CASSRGDSLEAFF.